This TCR beta chain was found in a study of blood T cell repertoires in COVID-19. Germline V gene data show CDR1 as SGHDT and CDR2 as YYEEEE. The CDR3 covers 16 residues. V was clipped by 0 bases and J by 4 bases; unmatched bases: 7. Clones were read by immunoSEQ multiplex PCR, and TCRdb kept only the in-frame ones, dropping some. The sample lists 130,000 to 150,000 clones, around nine tenths seen once, with about 2% in the top ten. The sample consisted of peripheral blood. The source is a human donor in a cohort sampled during active COVID-19. V usage is TRBV5-6 and J usage is TRBJ2-7, with 10 nucleotides matching TRBD1. The chain's CDR3 is CASSLADRGQAYEQYF. CDR3 in DNA: TGTGCCAGCAGCTTGGCCGACAGGGGGCAAGCTTACGAGCAGTACTTC.